This TCR beta chain was sequenced for a study of CD8+ T cells in alopecia areata (dated by TCRdb to the late 2010s). For context, the study as a whole: Treated patients were enrolled in an open-label pilot trial of oral tofacitinib at 5 to 10 mg twice daily for moderate-to-severe alopecia areata. Tofacitinib-treated patients had biopsies at baseline and at 4 and 24 weeks of treatment, with a later scalp biopsy in several patients. The study used high-throughput TCRbeta sequencing to examine T cell clonal expansion in alopecia areata, in both the C3H/HeJ mouse model and human patients. The RNA source kit depended on sample type: the PAXgene miRNA kit for fixed scalp, the miRNeasy kit for PBMCs, and the RNeasy kit for mouse skin. In humans, TCRbeta sequencing was performed on scalp tissue and on sorted CD4+ and CD8+ peripheral blood T cells from healthy controls and from patients with patchy or totalis/universalis alopecia areata. Patients stayed on tofacitinib for 6 to 18 months and then had 6 months of follow-up off drug so that delayed response and recurrence could be assessed. Scalp clonality was compared among normal scalp (n=4), patchy alopecia areata scalp (n=8), and alopecia totalis/universalis scalp (n=8). Amplification of TCRbeta CDR3 regions was done by immunoSEQ multiplex PCR using 35 Vbeta forward primers and 13 Jbeta reverse primers. The SALT score, which quantifies the percentage of affected scalp surface area, was used to measure disease severity in treated patients.

In the case of this clone: Its antigen is not yet known. Nothing much larger sits one base from this clone, and base qualities are not available.

The time point label, read with the paper, signifies: about 5 months on oral tofacitinib. The sample's treatment or condition, from its label and the paper: oral pan-JAK inhibitor, 5-10 mg twice daily. From alopecia areata patients, peripheral blood was collected along with lesional scalp punch biopsies. After PBMCs were isolated by density centrifugation and stained for CD3, CD4 and CD8, a FACSAria was used to sort CD4+ and CD8+ T cells. The library came from the immunoSEQ multiplex PCR assay. RNA was extracted from all samples and reverse transcribed into cDNA, which served as template for TCR sequencing. First-strand cDNA was synthesized using SuperScript III with a 2:1 mix of oligo-dT and random hexamers. A synthetic immune receptor repertoire was used to assess amplification bias, and residual bias was removed computationally. The study's processing was this. Raw reads were preprocessed for error removal, and CDR3 was defined according to IMGT conventions as running from the conserved cysteine to phenylalanine. Clonality was computed as 1 minus the Shannon entropy, with the entropy normalized by log2 of the number of productive unique TCRs. Whether scalp clones were CD4 or CD8 was inferred by matching scalp TCRbeta sequences against CD4 and CD8 repertoires sorted from blood. Here the immuneACCESS table is served through TCRdb, limited to in-frame sequences with V and J called. Missing clones are a known gap in these copies; in checked studies unresolved V genes cover under half, and the rest lacks a known reason. The DNA gave D and trimming, while V, J and clone size come from that table. In this sample the table shows about 300,000 clones, 58% of which occur a single time. Together, the top ten hold roughly 1.8% of the sample.

The full study reports these points: Many expanded lesional clones persisted in scalp and blood during tofacitinib treatment, which may partly explain relapse after stopping treatment. With tofacitinib, both scalp clonality and the number of expanded CD8+ clones among the top 100 scalp clones went down significantly. Compared with normal scalp, lesional scalp, particularly in alopecia totalis/universalis, had higher clonality and more expanded CD8+ clones, which suggests antigenic drive. Because the treated cohort was small and had just a single nonresponder, larger studies are needed to establish links between baseline CD8+ expansion and response. Shared TCR sequences between patients were less evident than in mice, which may be partly attributable to HLA diversity in the patient population. Unlike mouse skin, which is dominated by gammadelta T cells, normal human skin has resident alphabeta T cells that are also sequenced, and this complicates analysis of the scalp TCR repertoire.

V is reduced by 5 bases and J by 0 bases, leaving a spacing of 13 bases between them. From the cysteine up to the phenylalanine, the CDR3 has a length of 15 residues. The retained sequence is limited to the CDR3, 45 bases, with the frame set at the first base. The germline V gene supplies CDR1 MGHRA and CDR2 YSYEKL. This TCR derives from a human donor with alopecia areata. Rearrangement joined TRBV4-1 to TRBJ1-2; TRBD1 could be the D gene, as 6 bases match. The starting material was CD4+ T cells sorted from blood, obtained at week 24, from a patient treated with tofacitinib. The CDR3 in this case is CASSLRGEANYGYTF. The nucleotide sequence reads TGCGCCAGCAGCTTAAGGGGGGAGGCTAACTATGGCTACACCTTC.